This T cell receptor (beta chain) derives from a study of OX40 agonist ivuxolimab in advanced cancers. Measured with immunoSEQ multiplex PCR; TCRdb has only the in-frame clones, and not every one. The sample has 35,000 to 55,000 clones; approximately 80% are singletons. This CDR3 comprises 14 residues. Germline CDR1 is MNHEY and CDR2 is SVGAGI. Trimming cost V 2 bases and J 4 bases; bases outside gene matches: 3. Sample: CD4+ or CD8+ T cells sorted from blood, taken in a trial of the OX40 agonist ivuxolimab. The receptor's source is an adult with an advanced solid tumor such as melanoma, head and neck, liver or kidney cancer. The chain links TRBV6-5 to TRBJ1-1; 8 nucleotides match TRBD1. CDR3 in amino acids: CASSYVTGGTEAFF. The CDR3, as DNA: TGTGCCAGCAGTTACGTTACAGGGGGCACTGAAGCTTTCTTT.